What follows describes a single T cell receptor beta chain. What it binds is unknown. The CDR3 totals 15 residues. Germline V CDR1 and CDR2: MNHNY, SVGAGI (reference sequence). The ends were cut back, 4 bases at V and 1 base at J, with 11 bases in the middle. Profiling relied on immunoSEQ multiplex PCR, and the TCRdb table lists in-frame clones only, not all of them. Counted here are about 150,000 clones, around 83% occurring once; the ten biggest clones make up around 2.1%. This record belongs to a study of cytomegalovirus exposure and HLA in healthy donors. Study-level results: The CMV antigen specificity of a few CMV-associated chains was confirmed through in vitro analysis. It was around 160 TCR beta chains that were listed as cytomegalovirus-associated.

The clonotype comes from a human donor in good health. The specimen was PBMCs. V usage is TRBV6-6 and J usage is TRBJ1-5; D uncertain. The CDR3 sequence is CASSSPDGSNQPQHF. The CDR3 DNA sequence: TGTGCCAGCAGTTCCCCTGACGGGAGCAATCAGCCCCAGCATTTT.